The 13 T cell receptor beta chains given below trace back to one sample, sequenced in a study of blood T cell repertoires in COVID-19. Generated by immunoSEQ multiplex PCR, the TCRdb table keeps only in-frame clones and is missing some. The table has 75,000 to 100,000 clones, less than 90% seen once. Sequencing was performed on peripheral blood. The receptors originated from a human donor in a cohort sampled during active COVID-19.

The chain recombines TRBV9 with TRBJ2-5, with a weak D call TRBD2 (6 bases). The V gene lost 3 bases and the J gene lost 0 bases, with 12 bases spanning the gap. CDR1 is SGDLS and CDR2 is YYNGEE in the germline V gene. The CDR3 is made up of 15 amino acids. CDR3 residues: CASSGGTVYQETQYF. In DNA, the CDR3 is TGTGCCAGCAGCGGCGGGACTGTGTACCAAGAGACCCAGTACTTC.

In its sample, this clone was seen a few times. The rearrangement joins TRBV19 to TRBJ1-5; TRBD1 matches 10 bases. The CDR3 covers 14 residues. CDR1 is LNHDA, CDR2 SQIVND, per germline (reference sequence). Losses at the gene ends were 3 bases for V and 8 bases for J; bases not matched to a gene: 4. The CDR3 reads CASSMTGGAEPQHF. CDR3 bases: TGTGCCAGTAGTATGACAGGGGGCGCCGAGCCCCAGCATTTT.

The rearrangement uses TRBV7-9 and TRBJ2-1; 7 nucleotides line up with TRBD2. Germline V gives CDR1 SEHNR, CDR2 FQNEAQ (reference sequence). V trimming: 5 bases; J trimming: 2 bases; junction bases outside the gene matches: 6. The length of the CDR3 is 15 residues. In DNA form, the CDR3 reads TGTGCCAGCAGCCCTGGCGGGAGCACCTACAATGAGCAGTTCTTC. It specifies CASSPGGSTYNEQFF.

As DNA, the CDR3 is TGTGCCAGCAGTTCCCCCGGGACAGGGGGCGGCGAGCAGTACTTC. It encodes CASSSPGTGGGEQYF. The chain carries TRBV28 and TRBJ2-7; 12 bases fit TRBD1. The germline gives CDR1 MDHEN, CDR2 SYDVKM. CDR3 size: 15 residues. V was pared by 4 bases and J by 6 bases, with 7 bases of the junction left unmatched.

The chain is built from TRBV5-5 and TRBJ2-7; maybe TRBD1 (6 bases). The V gene lost 5 bases and the J gene lost 2 bases, with 17 bases spanning the gap. Germline V lookup: CDR1 SGHKS, CDR2 YYEKEE (reference sequence). This CDR3 has 15 residues. CDR3 sequence (DNA): TGTGCCAGCAGTGATGCCGCGACAGGTGCCTACGAGCAGTACTTC. This codes for CASSDAATGAYEQYF.

The V gene is TRBV7-8, the J gene TRBJ1-5, with D possibly TRBD1 on 5 matching bases. Germline V gene data show CDR1 as SGHVS and CDR2 as FQNEAQ. This CDR3 has 17 residues. Trimming took off 1 base at V and 3 bases at J, with 16 bases between the two ends. The CDR3 loop reads CASSLDDQDSFNQPQHF. The CDR3 nucleotides are TGTGCCAGCAGCTTAGACGACCAAGACAGCTTCAATCAGCCCCAGCATTTT.

The V gene is TRBV7-3, the J gene TRBJ1-2; D may be TRBD1 (6 bases). The CDR3 loop spans 16 amino acids. Germline CDR1 and CDR2: SGHTA and FQGTGA. V was shortened by 0 bases and J by 3 bases, with 14 bases between the two germline ends. The CDR3 sequence is CASSLTAGARDYGYTF. The CDR3 region has the DNA TGTGCCAGCAGCTTAACGGCGGGGGCGCGGGACTATGGCTACACCTTC.

The CDR3 here is CASSLNGATNTGELFF. CDR3 coding DNA: TGTGCCAGCAGCTTAAATGGGGCCACGAACACCGGGGAGCTGTTTTTT. V gene TRBV7-3 combines with J gene TRBJ2-2, with D tentatively TRBD1 (5 bases). The V end lost 1 base, the J end lost 0 bases, and 9 bases lay between the germline ends. From germline, CDR1 is SGHTA and CDR2 FQGTGA. This CDR3 contains 16 residues. Full variable domain (rest looked up from reference TRBV7-3 and TRBJ2-2): GAGVSQTPSNKVTEKGKYVELRCDPISGHTALYWYRQSLGQGPEFLIYFQGTGAADDSGLPNDRFFAVRPEGSVSTLKIQRTERGDSAVYLCASSLNGATNTGELFFGEGSRLTVL.

This clone was counted only a few times. V gene TRBV29-1 combines with J gene TRBJ1-1, with D possibly being TRBD1 (6 bases). V was shortened by 0 bases and J by 0 bases, with 14 bases between the two germline ends. Germline V gene data show CDR1 as SQVTM and CDR2 as ANQGSEA. The CDR3 extends over 16 amino acids. CDR3 sequence reads: CSVEEYARGMNTEAFF. The CDR3 DNA reads TGCAGCGTTGAAGAGTACGCAAGGGGGATGAACACTGAAGCTTTCTTT.

The rearrangement uses TRBV12-3 or TRBV12-4 and TRBJ2-7; D is perhaps TRBD2 (6 bases). The V and J ends lost 8 bases and 6 bases respectively, with 17 bases between them. The CDR3 consists of 13 residues. The CDR3 here is CASVGTFLGEQYF. CDR3 DNA: TGTGCCAGCGTCGGGACTTTCTTGGGCGAGCAGTACTTC.

This rearrangement joins TRBV28 to TRBJ1-5, with D tentatively TRBD1 (6 bases). Germline V lookup: CDR1 MDHEN, CDR2 SYDVKM. The CDR3 spans 16 residues. Between the trimmed V and J ends, which lost 4 bases and 6 bases, there was a span of 19 bases. The CDR3, as DNA: TGTGCCAGCAGTTCCACGGGTGGGGGCTGGGGTCAGCCCCAGCATTTT. It specifies CASSSTGGGWGQPQHF.

The chain couples TRBV28 to TRBJ1-5, with D perhaps matching TRBD1 (5 bases). CDR1 MDHEN and CDR2 SYDVKM come from the germline V gene. V lost 5 bases, J lost 7 bases, and 15 bases lay in between. CDR3 size: 14 residues. For the CDR3, the DNA is TGTGCCAGCAGTATTGGTGGGACTCACCAGCCCCAGCATTTT. Its protein product is CASSIGGTHQPQHF.

The gene calls are TRBV14 and TRBJ2-1, with 10 bases identical to TRBD2. Germline V gives CDR1 SGHDN, CDR2 FVKESK. V lost 4 bases, J lost 8 bases, and 8 bases stayed unmatched. The CDR3 is 15 residues long. The CDR3 reads CASSPLAGFSDEQFF. The CDR3 bases are TGTGCCAGCAGCCCACTAGCGGGATTTAGTGATGAGCAGTTCTTC.